The sequence of this T cell receptor (beta chain) was determined in a study of neoadjuvant anti-PD-1 for oral cavity cancer. The data were produced by immunoSEQ multiplex PCR, yet TCRdb's version contains in-frame clones alone and is incomplete. The sample holds approximately 32,000 clones, around 87% seen once. The V end lost 0 bases, the J end lost 5 bases, and 20 bases lay between the germline ends. The CDR3 totals 18 residues. CDR1 and CDR2 from the germline V gene are ENHRY and SYGVKD. A remark on this clone: Antigen unknown.

Whole-study findings and limits: Post-nivolumab, blood T cell clonality was significantly elevated in non-responders.

Sample: PBMCs, taken before nivolumab (anti-PD-1) treatment. The receptor was derived from a person aged 40 to 85 with oral cavity squamous cell carcinoma. This chain joins TRBV10-3 and TRBJ2-1, with D unresolved. CDR3 sequence reads: CAISESSAPSIIDNEQFF. The CDR3 DNA follows: TGTGCCATCAGTGAGTCTTCTGCACCCTCGATTATAGACAATGAGCAGTTCTTC.